A selection of T cell receptor beta chains follows, all from one sample in a study of T-cell reconstitution after alpha-beta-depleted transplantation in children. MiXCR, applied by TCRdb to the PCR reads, yields one record per CDR3 protein. This sample has 500,000 to 600,000 distinct CDR3 sequences, with over 25% found just once. The material sequenced was PBMCs, taken before TCRalphabeta/CD19-depleted stem cell transplant. These receptor sequences come from a boy younger than two with Wiskott-Aldrich syndrome, due to receive a stem cell transplant. Each CDR3 is given with its conserved first and last residue. The D gene is left open where the match is weak. Size is stated for part of the rows, as once, few or many counts, or as a class when the clone is expanded.

cdr3_nt	cdr3_aa	j_call	cdr3_length	v_call	clone_size	d_call
TGCAGCGTTGCCCGGACGGAGACCCAGTACTTC	CSVARTETQYF	TRBJ2-5	11	TRBV29-1	NA	NA
TGTGCCAGCAGCTTAGGCATCCACACAGATACGCAGTATTTT	CASSLGIHTDTQYF	TRBJ2-3	14	TRBV7-6	NA	NA
TGCGCCAGCAGCCCAGCACAGACCGGGGAGCTGTTTTTT	CASSPAQTGELFF	TRBJ2-2	13	TRBV5-1	NA	NA
TGTGCCAGCAGTCCACAGGGGAAGGTGACCGGGGAGCTGTTTTTT	CASSPQGKVTGELFF	TRBJ2-2	15	TRBV6-1	NA	TRBD1
TGTGCCAGCAGCCAAGAGACAAGGTTATTCGTTCGTGGCTACACCTTC	CASSQETRLFVRGYTF	TRBJ1-2	16	TRBV4-2	NA	NA
TGTGCCAGCAGCGGATCGACAGTACTAGCTCAGCCCCAGCATTTT	CASSGSTVLAQPQHF	TRBJ1-5	15	TRBV7-2	few	NA
TGTGCCATCAGCGCCTCATCACAGGGGCAGGGTAATTCACCCCTCCACTTT	CAISASSQGQGNSPLHF	TRBJ1-6	17	TRBV10-3	few	TRBD1
TGTGCCAGCAATTCCCTGGACCGAGCGGACTCCTACGAGCAGTACTTC	CASNSLDRADSYEQYF	TRBJ2-7	16	TRBV28	few	NA
TGCAGTGCTAGACCCACGACCGCGGGAGGGGTGTACTTC	CSARPTTAGGVYF	TRBJ2-7	13	TRBV20-1	few	TRBD2
TGTGCCAGCAGTGATCAGCGGACAGGGAGGAATCAGCCCCAGCATTTT	CASSDQRTGRNQPQHF	TRBJ1-5	16	TRBV2	NA	TRBD1
TGTGCCAGCAGCAGCCACAGGGGGCAGGGCACTGAAGCTTTCTTT	CASSSHRGQGTEAFF	TRBJ1-1	15	TRBV21-1	few	NA
TGCGCCAGCAGCTTGGAGGGGAAGGATGCTTCACCCCTCCACTTT	CASSLEGKDASPLHF	TRBJ1-6	15	TRBV5-1	few	NA